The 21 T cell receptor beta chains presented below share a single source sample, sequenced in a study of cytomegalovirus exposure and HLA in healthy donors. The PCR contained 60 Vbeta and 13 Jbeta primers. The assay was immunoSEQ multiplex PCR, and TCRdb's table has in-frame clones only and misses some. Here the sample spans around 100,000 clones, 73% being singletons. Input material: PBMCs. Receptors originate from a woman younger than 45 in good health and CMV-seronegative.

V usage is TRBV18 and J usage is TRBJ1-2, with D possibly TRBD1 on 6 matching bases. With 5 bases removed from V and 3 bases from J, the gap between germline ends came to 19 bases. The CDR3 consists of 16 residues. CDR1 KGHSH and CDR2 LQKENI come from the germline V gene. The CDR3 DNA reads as TGTGCCAGCTCAGCCCCCCGACAGGTCCGGGACTATGGCTACACCTTC. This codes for CASSAPRQVRDYGYTF.

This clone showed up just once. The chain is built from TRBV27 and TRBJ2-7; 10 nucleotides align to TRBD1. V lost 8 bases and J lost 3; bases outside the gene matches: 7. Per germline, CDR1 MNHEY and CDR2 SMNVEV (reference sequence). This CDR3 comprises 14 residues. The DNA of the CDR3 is TGTGCCAGCGGGGACAGGGGTGCCAACTACGAGCAGTACTTC. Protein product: CASGDRGANYEQYF.

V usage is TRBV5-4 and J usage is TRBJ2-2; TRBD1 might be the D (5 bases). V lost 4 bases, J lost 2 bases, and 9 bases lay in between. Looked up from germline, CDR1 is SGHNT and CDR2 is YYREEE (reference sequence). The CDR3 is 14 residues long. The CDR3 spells CASSKDRNTGELFF. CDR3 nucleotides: TGTGCCAGCAGCAAAGACAGAAACACCGGGGAGCTGTTTTTT. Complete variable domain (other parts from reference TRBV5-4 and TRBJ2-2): ETGVTQSPTHLIKTRGQQVTLRCSSQSGHNTVSWYQQALGQGPQFIFQYYREEENGRGNFPPRFSGLQFPNYSSELNVNALELDDSALYLCASSKDRNTGELFFGEGSRLTVL.

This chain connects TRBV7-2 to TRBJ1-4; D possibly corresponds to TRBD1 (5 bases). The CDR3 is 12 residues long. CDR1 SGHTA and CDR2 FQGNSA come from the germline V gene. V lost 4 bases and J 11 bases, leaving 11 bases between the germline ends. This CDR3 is CASSWAEGKLFF. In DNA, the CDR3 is TGTGCCAGCAGCTGGGCGGAGGGGAAACTGTTTTTT.

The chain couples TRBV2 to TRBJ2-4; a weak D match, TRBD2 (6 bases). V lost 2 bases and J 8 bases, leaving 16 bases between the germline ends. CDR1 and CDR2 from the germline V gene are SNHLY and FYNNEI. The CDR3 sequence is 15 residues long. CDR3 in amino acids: CASSEWEAFGDIQYF. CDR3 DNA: TGTGCCAGCAGTGAATGGGAGGCCTTCGGTGACATTCAGTACTTC.

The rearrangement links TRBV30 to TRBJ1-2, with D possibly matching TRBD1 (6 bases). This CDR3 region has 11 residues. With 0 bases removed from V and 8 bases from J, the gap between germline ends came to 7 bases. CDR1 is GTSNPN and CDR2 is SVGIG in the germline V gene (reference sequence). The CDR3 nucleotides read TGTGCCTGGAGTGTAAGGGGGGGCTACACCTTC. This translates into CAWSVRGGYTF. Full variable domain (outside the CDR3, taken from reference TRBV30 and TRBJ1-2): SQTIHQWPATLVQPVGSPLSLECTVEGTSNPNLYWYRQAAGRGLQLLFYSVGIGQISSEVPQNLSASRPQDRQFILSSKKLLLSDSGFYLCAWSVRGGYTFGSGTRLTVV.

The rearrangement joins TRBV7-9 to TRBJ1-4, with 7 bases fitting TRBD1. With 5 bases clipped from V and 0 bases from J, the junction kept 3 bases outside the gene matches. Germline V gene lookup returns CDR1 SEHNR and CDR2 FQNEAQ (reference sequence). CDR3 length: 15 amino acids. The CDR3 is CASSPGTATNEKLFF. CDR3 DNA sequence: TGTGCCAGCAGCCCTGGGACAGCAACTAATGAAAAACTGTTTTTT.

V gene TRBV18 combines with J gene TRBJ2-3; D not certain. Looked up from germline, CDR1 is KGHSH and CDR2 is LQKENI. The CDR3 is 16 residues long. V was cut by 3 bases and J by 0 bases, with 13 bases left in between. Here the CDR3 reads CASSPLSPRSTDTQYF. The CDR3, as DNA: TGTGCCAGCTCACCCCTATCTCCTCGAAGCACAGATACGCAGTATTTT.

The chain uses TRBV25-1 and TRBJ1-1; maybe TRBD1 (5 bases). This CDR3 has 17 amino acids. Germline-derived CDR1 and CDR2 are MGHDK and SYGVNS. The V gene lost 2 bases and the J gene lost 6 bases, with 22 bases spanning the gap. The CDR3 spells CASSERPAPGSCAEAFF. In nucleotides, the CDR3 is TGTGCCAGCAGTGAAAGGCCCGCTCCAGGGTCCTGTGCTGAAGCTTTCTTT.

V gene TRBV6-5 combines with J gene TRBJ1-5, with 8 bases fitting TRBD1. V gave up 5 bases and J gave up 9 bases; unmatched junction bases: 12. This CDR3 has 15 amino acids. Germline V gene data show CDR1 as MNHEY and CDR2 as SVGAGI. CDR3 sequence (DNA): TGTGCCAGCAGTCGGACAGGGCTCGGGCGGGGGCCCCAGCATTTT. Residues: CASSRTGLGRGPQHF.

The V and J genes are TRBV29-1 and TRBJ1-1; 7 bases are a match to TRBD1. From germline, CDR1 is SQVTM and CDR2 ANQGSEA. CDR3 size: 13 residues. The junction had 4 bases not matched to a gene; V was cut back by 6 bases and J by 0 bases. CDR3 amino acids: CSVRDSLNTEAFF. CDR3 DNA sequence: TGCAGCGTGAGGGACAGCCTGAACACTGAAGCTTTCTTT.

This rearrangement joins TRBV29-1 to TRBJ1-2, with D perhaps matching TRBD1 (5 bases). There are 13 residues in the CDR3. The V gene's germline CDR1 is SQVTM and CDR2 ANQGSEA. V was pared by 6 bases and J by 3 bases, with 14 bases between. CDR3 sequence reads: CSVRAAGDYGYTF. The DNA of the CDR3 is TGCAGCGTCCGGGCCGCGGGGGACTATGGCTACACCTTC.

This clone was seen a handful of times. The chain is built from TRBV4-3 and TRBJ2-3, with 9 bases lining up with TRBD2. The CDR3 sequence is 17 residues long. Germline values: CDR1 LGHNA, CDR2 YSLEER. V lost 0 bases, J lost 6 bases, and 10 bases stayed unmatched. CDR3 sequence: CASSQDRWRGGGDTQYF. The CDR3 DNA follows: TGCGCCAGCAGCCAAGATCGATGGCGGGGGGGCGGGGATACGCAGTATTTT.

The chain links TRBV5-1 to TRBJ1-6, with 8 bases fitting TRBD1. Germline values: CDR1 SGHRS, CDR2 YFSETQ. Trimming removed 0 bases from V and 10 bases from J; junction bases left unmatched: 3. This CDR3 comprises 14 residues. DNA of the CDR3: TGCGCCAGCAGCTTGGAAGACAGGGGCTCACCCCTCCACTTT. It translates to CASSLEDRGSPLHF.

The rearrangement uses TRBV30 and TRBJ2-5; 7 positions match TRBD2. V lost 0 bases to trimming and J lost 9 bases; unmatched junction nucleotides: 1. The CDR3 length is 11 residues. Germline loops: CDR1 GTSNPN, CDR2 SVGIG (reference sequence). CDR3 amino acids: CAWSVRGAQYF. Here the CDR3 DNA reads TGTGCCTGGAGTGTACGGGGGGCCCAGTACTTC.

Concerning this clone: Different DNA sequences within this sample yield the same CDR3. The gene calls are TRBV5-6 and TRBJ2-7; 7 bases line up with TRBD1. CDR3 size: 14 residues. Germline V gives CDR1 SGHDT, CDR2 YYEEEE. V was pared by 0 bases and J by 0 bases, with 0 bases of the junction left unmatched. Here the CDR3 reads CASSLGDSSYEQYF. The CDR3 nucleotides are TGTGCCAGCAGCTTGGGGGACAGCTCCTACGAGCAGTACTTC.

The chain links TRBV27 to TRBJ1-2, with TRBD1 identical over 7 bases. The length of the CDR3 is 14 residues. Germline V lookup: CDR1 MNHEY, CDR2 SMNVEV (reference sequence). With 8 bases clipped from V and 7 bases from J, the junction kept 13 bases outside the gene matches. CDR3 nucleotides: TGTGCCAGCGGGTCTTGGGACAGTTCGGGTGGCTACACCTTC. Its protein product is CASGSWDSSGGYTF.

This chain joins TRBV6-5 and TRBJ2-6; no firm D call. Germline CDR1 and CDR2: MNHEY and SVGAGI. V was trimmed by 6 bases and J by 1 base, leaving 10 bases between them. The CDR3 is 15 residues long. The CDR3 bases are TGTGCCAGCAGGGTTGGGCCTTCTGGGGCCAACGTCCTGACTTTC. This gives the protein CASRVGPSGANVLTF.

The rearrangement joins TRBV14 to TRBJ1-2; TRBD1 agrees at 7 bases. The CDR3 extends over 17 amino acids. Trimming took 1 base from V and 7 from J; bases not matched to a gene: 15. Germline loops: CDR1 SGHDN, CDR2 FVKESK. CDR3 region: CASSQVLSYRGTVGYTF. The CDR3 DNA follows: TGTGCCAGCAGCCAAGTATTAAGTTACAGGGGAACAGTTGGCTACACCTTC.

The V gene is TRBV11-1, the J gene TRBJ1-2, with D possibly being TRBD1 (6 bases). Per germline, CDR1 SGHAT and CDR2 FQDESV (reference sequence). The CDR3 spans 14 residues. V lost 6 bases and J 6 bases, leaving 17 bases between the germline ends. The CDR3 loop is CASSSDPGVHGYTF. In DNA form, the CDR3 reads TGTGCCAGCAGTTCGGACCCAGGGGTGCATGGCTACACCTTC. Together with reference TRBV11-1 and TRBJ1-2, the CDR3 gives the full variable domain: EAEVAQSPRYKITEKSQAVAFWCDPISGHATLYWYRQILGQGPELLVQFQDESVVDDSQLPKDRFSAERLKGVDSTLKIQPAELGDSAMYLCASSSDPGVHGYTFGSGTRLTVV.

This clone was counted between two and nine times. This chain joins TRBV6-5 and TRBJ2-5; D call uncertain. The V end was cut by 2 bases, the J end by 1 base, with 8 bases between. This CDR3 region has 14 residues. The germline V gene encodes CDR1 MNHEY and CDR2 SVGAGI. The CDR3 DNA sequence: TGTGCCAGCAGTTACGGGCTACTCCAAGAGACCCAGTACTTC. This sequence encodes CASSYGLLQETQYF.